The rows below give T cell receptor beta chains drawn from one sample of a study of blood T cell repertoires in COVID-19. The data were produced by immunoSEQ multiplex PCR, yet TCRdb's version contains in-frame clones alone and is incomplete. Here the sample spans 250,000 to 400,000 clones, 90% being singletons. The sample was PBMCs or T cells enriched from blood (not recorded which). All receptors derive from a man aged 55 to 70 who had recovered from COVID-19. CDR3s include the opening cysteine and the closing phenylalanine or tryptophan.

length: 15; V: TRBV3-1/TRBV3-2; J: TRBJ2-1; CDR3: CASSYGQGGRNEQFF
length: 16; V: TRBV5-1; J: TRBJ1-1; CDR3: CASSLEGWTANTEAFF
length: 15; V: TRBV7-8; J: TRBJ1-2; CDR3: CASSSTRQGSYGYTF
length: 11; V: TRBV28; J: TRBJ1-1; CDR3: CASSLPGGAFF
length: 13; V: TRBV18; J: TRBJ1-4; CDR3: CASSPPDLGELFF
length: 16; V: TRBV4-2; J: TRBJ1-4; CDR3: CASSRGGVGTNEKLFF
length: 16; V: TRBV5-6; J: TRBJ1-1; CDR3: CASSSPDRGIRTEAFF
length: 17; V: TRBV27; J: TRBJ2-6; CDR3: CASSLYPPGSGANVLTF
length: 15; V: TRBV19; J: TRBJ2-2; CDR3: CASIWTGANTGELFF
length: 12; V: TRBV7-9; J: TRBJ2-2; CDR3: CASSLASGQLFF
length: 12; V: TRBV30; J: TRBJ1-5; CDR3: CAWGQVDQPQHF
length: 16; V: TRBV7-8; J: TRBJ2-7; CDR3: CASSFSAGGPSIEQYF
length: 14; V: TRBV7-9; J: TRBJ2-7; CDR3: CASSTPGTTYEQYF
length: 14; V: TRBV11-2; J: TRBJ2-1; CDR3: CASSSIQGRNEQFF
length: 13; V: TRBV12-3/TRBV12-4; J: TRBJ1-2; CDR3: CASSTRVFGGYTF
length: 12; V: TRBV29-1; J: TRBJ1-2; CDR3: CSVTDRVPGYTF
length: 14; V: TRBV27; J: TRBJ1-1; CDR3: CASSFGGLNTEAFF
length: 17; V: TRBV7-9; J: TRBJ2-7; CDR3: CASSPAIGIGGIYEQYF
length: 16; V: TRBV4-2; J: TRBJ1-3; CDR3: CASSHTSGQGGNTIYF
length: 14; V: TRBV7-8; J: TRBJ1-5; CDR3: CASSRDRANQPQHF
length: 12; V: TRBV29-1; J: TRBJ2-5; CDR3: CSVSQAQETQYF
length: 13; V: TRBV12-3/TRBV12-4; J: TRBJ2-7; CDR3: CASGPQGFYEQYF
length: 15; V: TRBV19; J: TRBJ2-3; CDR3: CASSIVAGVDDTQYF
length: 14; V: TRBV19; J: TRBJ1-1; CDR3: CASSISGGRGEAFF
length: 16; V: TRBV7-9; J: TRBJ2-5; CDR3: CASSLEPGLRQETQYF
length: 13; V: TRBV18; J: TRBJ2-3; CDR3: CASSPGRIDTQYF
length: 17; V: TRBV18; J: TRBJ2-1; CDR3: CASSPNTHSGSRGEQFF
length: 15; V: TRBV6-1; J: TRBJ1-3; CDR3: CASSEKFSSGNTIYF
length: 15; V: TRBV15; J: TRBJ1-1; CDR3: CATSSTDRENTEAFF
length: 14; V: TRBV19; J: TRBJ2-3; CDR3: CASSGRGGRDTQYF
length: 14; V: TRBV3-1/TRBV3-2; J: TRBJ2-5; CDR3: CASSTGLLQETQYF
length: 15; V: TRBV5-1; J: TRBJ1-5; CDR3: CASSLEGLGGQPQHF
length: 14; V: TRBV2; J: TRBJ1-6; CDR3: CASSVQGGNSPLHF
length: 15; V: TRBV5-1; J: TRBJ2-2; CDR3: CASSLGTSGSGELFF
length: 14; V: TRBV7-2; J: TRBJ1-1; CDR3: CASSPSSGNTEAFF
length: 16; V: TRBV18; J: TRBJ2-1; CDR3: CASSPSLTGGLNEQFF
length: 16; V: TRBV24-1; J: TRBJ2-1; CDR3: CATSDGSGNSYNEQFF
length: 14; V: TRBV24-1; J: TRBJ2-2; CDR3: CATRGQGASGELFF
length: 15; V: TRBV7-9; J: TRBJ2-7; CDR3: CASSRSGRALDEQYF
length: 13; V: TRBV4-2; J: TRBJ1-5; CDR3: CASSQDSGQPQHF
length: 17; V: TRBV4-3; J: TRBJ2-3; CDR3: CASSQGLAGGSTDTQYF
length: 14; V: TRBV30; J: TRBJ1-6; CDR3: CAWRVGAWNSPLHF
length: 16; V: TRBV6-5; J: TRBJ1-4; CDR3: CASSYSRSGGAAKLFF
length: 14; V: TRBV6-5; J: TRBJ1-2; CDR3: CASGRDRGDYGYTF
length: 14; V: TRBV2; J: TRBJ1-6; CDR3: CASRRDRGRSPLHF
length: 14; V: TRBV7-6; J: TRBJ2-7; CDR3: CASSQSGVIYEQYF
length: 14; V: TRBV6-5; J: TRBJ1-1; CDR3: CASRAGQGKTEAFF
length: 15; V: TRBV7-8; J: TRBJ1-5; CDR3: CASSLNRGFSQPQHF
length: 12; V: TRBV28; J: TRBJ1-2; CDR3: CASSSPGPGYTF
length: 10; V: TRBV30; J: TRBJ2-3; CDR3: CAWKSGTQYF
length: 18; V: TRBV3-1/TRBV3-2; J: TRBJ1-6; CDR3: CASSLLRQGSSYNSPLHF
length: 15; V: TRBV5-5; J: TRBJ2-1; CDR3: CASSPHISSYNEQFF
length: 11; V: TRBV3-1/TRBV3-2; J: TRBJ1-2; CDR3: CASSPGYGYTF
length: 11; V: TRBV19; J: TRBJ1-1; CDR3: CASSGADHRVF